Below, one T cell receptor beta chain is given with its context. Its antigen is not yet known. No much larger clone exists at a distance of one base, and base qualities are not known. This entry is derived from a study of blood T cell repertoires in COVID-19 (dated by TCRdb to 2020 to 2022). As for the study more broadly: The collaborator samples originated in the United States, Italy and Spain and spanned the acute and convalescent phases of COVID-19. The material from the prospective study consisted of cDNA or gDNA derived from T cells, B-cell-depleted T cells, or PBMCs. Deeply sampled blood TCRbeta repertoires from subjects exposed to, actively infected with, or recovered from COVID-19 were included in the dataset. A freely available public database, intended as a resource for researchers studying the immune response to SARS-CoV-2, is where the repertoires were released. Samples were obtained from the ongoing ImmuneRACE study (first 160 participants) and from 950 to 1,500 subjects provided by 6 global collaborators. Nearly every sample came with metadata listing a de-identified subject ID, COVID-19 status, age in years and sex. Where available, HLA class I and class II types were obtained from metadata supplied by the sample provider rather than from assay-based typing.

Each collaborating institution followed its own protocols to collect whole blood in K2EDTA tubes. Collaborator samples were shipped for TCRbeta analysis as frozen whole blood, isolated PBMCs, or DNA extracted from either sample type. V was cut back by 6 bases and J by 7 bases, leaving a gap of 15 bases between them. Taken from the germline V gene, the CDR1 and CDR2 loops are MDHEN and SYDVKM. Taken from cysteine to phenylalanine, the CDR3 has 13 residues. Of all the DNA, just the CDR3 is kept, 39 bases in frame from base 1. TCRbeta CDR3 regions were amplified from genomic DNA by means of the immunoSEQ Assay, a bias-controlled multiplex PCR. The authors' pipeline ran thus. Nucleated cell counts per sample were estimated from amplification of reference gene primers within the assay. Sequence reads were collapsed and filtered to measure the absolute abundance of every unique TCRbeta CDR3 rearrangement. Productive Simpson clonality was computed per sample as the square root of Simpson's diversity index over productive rearrangements. TCRdb carries this immuneACCESS record with in-frame sequences only. Its versions omit some clonotypes, under half of them owing to an unresolved V gene in the studies checked, with the rest unexplained. That table furnishes V, J and clone size, whereas the DNA furnished D and trimming. The sample has roughly 110,000 clones on record, approximately 81% of them singletons. Roughly 4.6% of the sample is held by the ten biggest clonotypes.

What the authors observed across the whole study: How much clinical and demographic metadata was included differed by source and by participant, and the metadata was provided uncurated.

This chain joins TRBV28 to TRBJ2-5; tentative D gene TRBD2, with 6 bases matching. This clonotype originated in a human donor in a cohort sampled during active COVID-19. The sequencing sample was made of peripheral blood. The CDR3 protein: CASRTTAGRTQYF. The nucleotide sequence is given as TGTGCCAGCAGAACCACCGCGGGGCGGACCCAGTACTTC.